One sample yielded the 13 T cell receptor beta chains listed below, sequenced in a study of cytomegalovirus exposure and HLA in healthy donors. Profiling relied on immunoSEQ multiplex PCR, and the TCRdb table lists in-frame clones only, not all of them. The sample records 100,000 to 150,000 clones, around 94% being singletons. What was sequenced was PBMCs. The receptor set was obtained from a young woman in good health and CMV-seronegative.

J is TRBJ2-3 and V is TRBV6-6; unclear D gene. The CDR3 covers 13 residues. V lost 6 bases and J 0 bases, leaving 7 bases between the germline ends. CDR1 MNHNY and CDR2 SVGAGI come from the germline V gene (reference sequence). The CDR3 is CASSLTSTDTQYF. The CDR3 nucleotides read TGTGCCAGCAGCCTTACTAGCACAGATACGCAGTATTTT.

By proportion, this clone is medium-sized. The chain recombines TRBV10-2 with TRBJ1-1, with a weak D call TRBD1 (5 bases). The germline gives CDR1 WSHSY, CDR2 SAAADI. This CDR3 comprises 14 residues. V lost 6 bases and J 0 bases, leaving 11 bases between the germline ends. CDR3 DNA sequence: TGCGCCAGCAGAAGGGGCGCGATGAACACTGAAGCTTTCTTT. Translation gives CASRRGAMNTEAFF.

The V call is TRBV27, the J call TRBJ1-2, with 8 bases identical to TRBD1. Unmatched junction bases numbered 6, after V lost 5 bases and J lost 4 bases. Looked up from germline, CDR1 is MNHEY and CDR2 is SMNVEV (reference sequence). This CDR3 spans 14 amino acids. The DNA of the CDR3 is TGTGCCAGCAGTCAGACAGGGGCGGTCTATGGCTACACCTTC. This sequence encodes CASSQTGAVYGYTF.

The rearrangement links TRBV19 to TRBJ2-3, with 9 positions matching TRBD2. CDR3 length: 16 amino acids. Germline lookup yields CDR1 LNHDA and CDR2 SQIVND (reference sequence). J gave up 4 bases and V 4 bases, and 9 bases lay outside the gene matches. This CDR3 is CASSTSFGGGADTQYF. DNA of the CDR3: TGTGCCAGTAGTACCTCCTTTGGCGGGGGGGCAGATACGCAGTATTTT.

The V call is TRBV28, the J call TRBJ1-2; TRBD1 aligns across 12 bases. This CDR3 is 15 amino acids long. In germline, CDR1 is MDHEN, CDR2 SYDVKM. Trimming took 8 bases from V and 0 from J; bases not matched to a gene: 4. CDR3 loop: CASRDRGRANYGYTF. CDR3 DNA: TGTGCCAGCCGGGACAGGGGGCGAGCTAACTATGGCTACACCTTC.

The rearrangement uses TRBV9 and TRBJ1-1; the D is unclear. Germline values: CDR1 SGDLS, CDR2 YYNGEE. V was pared by 4 bases and J by 1 base, with 8 bases between. The CDR3 sequence is 13 residues long. CDR3 bases: TGTGCCAGCAGCTTACAGAGGAACACTGAAGCTTTCTTT. This encodes CASSLQRNTEAFF.

This rearrangement joins TRBV4-1 to TRBJ2-3; D ambiguous. This CDR3 region has 15 residues. V lost 1 base, J lost 5 bases, and 13 bases lay in between. Per the germline V gene, CDR1 is MGHRA and CDR2 is YSYEKL. CDR3 coding DNA: TGCGCCAGCAGCCAAGTCCCCGAGGTTGTAGATACGCAGTATTTT. This gives the protein CASSQVPEVVDTQYF.

CDR3 DNA: TGTGCCAGCAGCTTGGTTCGGGTCAACACTGAAGCTTTCTTT. Its translation: CASSLVRVNTEAFF. The V and J genes are TRBV7-9 and TRBJ1-1; D not resolved. Trimming took 3 bases from V and 2 from J, leaving 10 bases between them. The germline V gene encodes CDR1 SEHNR and CDR2 FQNEAQ (reference sequence). The CDR3 is made up of 14 amino acids.

The gene calls are TRBV28 and TRBJ2-7, with a weak D call TRBD2 (5 bases). V shed 6 bases and J shed 2 bases, with 14 bases lying between them. CDR1 is MDHEN and CDR2 is SYDVKM in the germline V gene. CDR3 size: 14 residues. The CDR3 nucleotides read TGTGCCAGCAGCCTCCAAGCGGTAACCTACGAGCAGTACTTC. It yields the protein CASSLQAVTYEQYF.

This clone was observed a handful of times. CDR3 sequence: CASRTTSGIGELFF. CDR3 nucleotides: TGCGCCAGCCGGACGACTAGCGGGATTGGGGAGCTGTTTTTT. The J gene is TRBJ2-2, the V gene TRBV5-1; 11 bases match TRBD2. Per germline, CDR1 SGHRS and CDR2 YFSETQ. The CDR3 is made up of 14 amino acids. V dropped 7 bases and J dropped 8; count of bases not matched to a gene: 7.

The rearrangement links TRBV6-1 to TRBJ2-2; a weak D match, TRBD1 (6 bases). The CDR3 is 14 residues long. Deletions cut 6 bases from V and 1 base from J, with 9 bases between. Germline CDR1 and CDR2: MNHNS and SASEGT. This CDR3 is CASRPRGNTGELFF. The CDR3 region has the DNA TGTGCCAGCAGGCCCAGGGGGAACACCGGGGAGCTGTTTTTT.

The chain couples TRBV10-3 to TRBJ2-1; 7 nucleotides align to TRBD1. The CDR3 consists of 13 residues. V lost 8 bases and J lost 4; bases outside the gene matches: 5. Germline CDR1 and CDR2: ENHRY and SYGVKD. CDR3 in amino acids: CAIRDSTYNEQFF. DNA of the CDR3: TGTGCCATCCGGGACAGCACATACAATGAGCAGTTCTTC.

The chain recombines TRBV10-1 with TRBJ2-7, with 10 bases aligning to TRBD1. V lost 5 bases to trimming and J lost 7 bases; unmatched junction nucleotides: 5. The CDR3 runs to 13 residues. From germline, CDR1 is WNHNN and CDR2 SYGVQD (reference sequence). Written as DNA, the CDR3 is TGCGCCAGCAGTCCTGGACAGGGGGGAGAGCAGTACTTC. As protein: CASSPGQGGEQYF.